This T cell receptor beta chain is drawn from a study of blood T cells in healthy people across ages. The CDR3 is made up of 15 amino acids. With 3 bases removed from V and 9 bases from J, the gap between germline ends came to 19 bases. Using a J-beta primer mix together with a sample-barcoded 5' primer, a second PCR was run for roughly 7 to 12 cycles. Via MiXCR, TCRdb re-called the 5' RACE reads, giving one row per CDR3 protein. The sample holds around 1,000,000 distinct CDR3 sequences; around two fifths are singletons and the top ten take roughly 14%. The chain employs TRBV12-3 or TRBV12-4 and TRBJ2-3; a weak D match, TRBD2 (7 bases). Input material: blood. The TCR comes from a man between 18 and 29 years old in good health. The CDR3 protein is CASSFILGGPRTQYF. The DNA for the CDR3 is TGTGCCAGCAGTTTCATCTTGGGGGGGCCGCGCACGCAGTATTTT.